The T cell receptor beta chain under discussion was sequenced for a study of CD8 T cells in ankylosing spondylitis. Study observations and caveats: Clones linked to disease were reported to show significant enrichment in matched ankylosing spondylitis synovial fluid. One TCR beta motif, made up of seven to nine highly homologous variants, appeared characteristic of ankylosing spondylitis blood. CD8+ by phenotype, disease-linked clones were relatively rare in peripheral blood. Earlier authors reported some of these motif variants in reactive arthritis synovial fluid and blood.

This clonotype was detected a few times. Its specificity is not known. Quantitative 5'-RACE with molecular barcodes produced the TCR beta libraries. TCRdb reprocessed the 5' RACE reads via MiXCR and lists one record per CDR3 protein. The table includes more than 600,000 distinct CDR3 sequences, 15% to 20% detected once. Germline V CDR1 and CDR2: SGHNT, YENEEA. V gave up 2 bases and J gave up 13 bases, with 14 bases separating them. The CDR3 consists of 13 residues. The sequencing input was blood, either unsorted or a sorted T cell fraction (not recorded which). This rearrangement joins TRBV11-3 to TRBJ1-4, with D perhaps matching TRBD1 (5 bases). This TCR derives from a male donor with ankylosing spondylitis. As DNA, the CDR3 is TGTGCCAGCAGCTTAAATCCGGGGGAAGCACTGTTTTTT. The encoded protein is CASSLNPGEALFF.